The entry below describes one T cell receptor (beta chain). This CDR3 is built from 17 residues. Execution of the assay was at deep level. Sequencing was performed with immunoSEQ multiplex PCR; in TCRdb, only in-frame clones are kept and a portion is missing. Counted here are hundreds of thousands of clones, about 97% occurring once; the ten biggest clones make up around 0.29%. There were no recent acute infections or vaccinations among the donors, who were healthy HIV-negative adults. The data were obtained in a study of shared clonotypes between healthy human individuals. Sequencing input: memory CD8+ T cells sorted from blood. Subset of the sample: CD45RO+ cells pooled with CCR7-negative TemRA cells. The chain couples TRBV21-1 to TRBJ2-3; the DNA was not used to check the table's D call, TRBD2. TRBV21-1 is classified as a pseudogene. The clonotype originates from a young man in good health. The CDR3 loop reads CASSGGLAEGYRDTQYF. The CDR3 nucleotides are TGTGCCAGCAGCGGGGGACTAGCGGAGGGTTATAGGGATACGCAGTATTTT.